The T cell receptor (beta chain) described here comes from a study of low-dose radiotherapy and immunotherapy resistance in tumors (dated by TCRdb to between 2022 and 2023). The study in broad terms: In Cohort 1, each fraction delivered 0.5 Gy every 2 weeks, and the prescribed total PTV dose was 6.5 Gy. Patients in Cohort 2 were given 1 Gy per fraction every two weeks, for a total of 13 Gy across 26 weeks. Patients were given nivolumab as a 240 mg flat dose every two weeks and ipilimumab at 1 mg/kg every six weeks, with both drugs delivered intravenously. Trial participants were not randomized into treatment groups. Cyclophosphamide 200 mg/m2 was given intravenously every two weeks, one day before each radiation and immunotherapy administration. Starting on cycle 1 day 1, patients took 300 mg of aspirin by mouth once a day for four cycles. Eight patients were included in the translational analysis: three from the first dose cohort and the first five from the second dose cohort.

As concerns this clonotype: The antigen this receptor binds is unknown. A read error is likely here: a far larger clone is one base away. The conserved phenylalanine or tryptophan is not found at the CDR3 terminus, so this likely reflects a read error.

Sequencing was carried out with an Illumina HiSeq 2500. To make first-strand cDNA, Superscript III was used along with a set of TRAV- and TRBV-specific primers so that both the TCRalpha and TCRbeta chains were covered. TCRs were amplified for about 18 PCR cycles with Phusion, using a constant-region primer paired with the adapter attached to the V primers. The MessageAmp II aRNA Amplification Kit was used to amplify the isolated mRNA, with in vitro transcription run for less than 20 hours at 37 degrees C. The Dynabeads mRNA DIRECT Purification Kit was used to isolate mRNA for TCR sequencing. A second approximately 24-cycle Phusion PCR added indexed Illumina adapters, and products were purified with AMPure XP beads. The published analysis was carried out like this. Custom Perl scripts pooled TCR sequences encoding the same protein, removed out-of-frame sequences and computed each clonotype's abundance. Any TCR sequence backed by just one read was left out of the analysis. Among the metrics used to describe the repertoires were Shannon entropy, Gini index, clonality, richness, and the frequency of TCRs shared between repertoires. TCRdb ran its own pipeline on the public reads, namely fastp trimming at Q25 and MiXCR clone calling, and kept in-frame beta chains. Rows with a matching CDR3 protein are joined into one entry that keeps the most common DNA and genes. It is TCRdb's table, rather than the study itself, that gives the V and J calls and clone size. The sample data list tens of thousands of distinct CDR3 sequences, and less than 30% of these were observed just once. The ten largest clones add up to 10% of the sample.

Interpreted using the paper, the time point label stands for: after trial treatment. The treatment or condition label on this specimen signifies: LDRT plus nivolumab, ipilimumab, low-dose cyclophosphamide and aspirin (RACIN trial). Donors were enrolled in RACIN, a single-arm phase I dose-escalation trial in which nivolumab, ipilimumab, aspirin, low-dose cyclophosphamide and low-dose radiotherapy were combined. Eligible patients had advanced, TIL-negative solid tumors. This TCR was sampled from a male donor with prostate cancer. The sample consisted of PBMCs, taken after low-dose radiotherapy plus immunotherapy.

The encoded CDR3 is CASSLWAGAGSTYEQYS. The nucleotide sequence is given as TGTGCCAGCAGTTTATGGGCCGGGGCGGGATCGACCTACGAGCAGTACTCC. This chain is built from TRBV9 and TRBJ2-7; possibly the D gene is TRBD2, per 6 matching bases. The trim is 5 bases for V and 2 bases for J, with a gap of 23 bases between the germline ends. CDR1 SGDLS and CDR2 YYNGEE are derived from the germline V gene. The CDR3 totals 17 residues, both ends included. The DNA shown is the 51-base CDR3, in frame from base 1.